Listed below are T cell receptor beta chains from one sample, sequenced in a study of blood T cell repertoires in COVID-19. Clones were sequenced by immunoSEQ multiplex PCR, and TCRdb holds only the in-frame ones, with some missing. The profile shows a few hundred thousand clones, roughly 90% of them singletons. The sequenced material came from peripheral blood. The receptors were gathered from a man aged 55-75 years with acute or convalescent COVID-19. The CDR3 runs from the conserved cysteine through the conserved F or W. The D gene is left open where the match is weak. Size is omitted from some rows. Given values are once, few, many or a class for expanded clones.

v_call	clone_size	j_call	d_call	cdr3_nt	cdr3_aa
TRBV3-1/TRBV3-2	NA	TRBJ2-5	TRBD2	TGTGCCAGCAGCCAAGGAGGGAGGGGTGGCCGGAGGGCCCAAGAGACCCAGTACTTC	CASSQGGRGGRRAQETQYF
TRBV11-2	NA	TRBJ2-7	NA	TGTGCCAGCAGCCTCCGGGGGGCGGGCGGACCGGAGGAGCAGTACTTC	CASSLRGAGGPEEQYF
TRBV28	once	TRBJ1-2	NA	TGTGCCAGCAGCGCTATCTACTCTTCGTACTTC	CASSAIYSSYF
TRBV7-2	NA	TRBJ2-5	NA	TGTGCCAGCAGCTCCCAGACCCGGGGGGAGACCCAGTACTTC	CASSSQTRGETQYF
TRBV19	NA	TRBJ2-5	NA	TGTGCCAGTAGTATGGGAGGGGGTCAAGAGACCCAGTACTTC	CASSMGGGQETQYF
TRBV7-6	NA	TRBJ1-2	NA	TGTGCCAGCAGCTTTCTAATAGCCGGATTGAACTATGGCTACACCTTC	CASSFLIAGLNYGYTF
TRBV11-3	NA	TRBJ2-2	NA	TGTGCCAGCAGCTTAGAGACCCCCGGGTACACCGGGGAGCTGTTTTTT	CASSLETPGYTGELFF
TRBV28	NA	TRBJ1-2	NA	TGTGCCAGCTGGGGCAGGGGACCCACTAACTATGGCTACACCTTC	CASWGRGPTNYGYTF
TRBV7-8	NA	TRBJ1-5	NA	TGTGCCAGCAGCTGGGGCCGGGCCTCCAATCAGCCCCAGCATTTT	CASSWGRASNQPQHF
TRBV3-1/TRBV3-2	NA	TRBJ2-7	NA	TGTGCCAGCAGCCGCGCTTACGAGCAGTACTTC	CASSRAYEQYF
TRBV10-3	few	TRBJ1-6	NA	TGTGCCATCAGTGAGTCGAAGGGACTGTATAATTCACCCCTCCACTTT	CAISESKGLYNSPLHF
TRBV6-2/TRBV6-3	NA	TRBJ2-7	NA	TGTGCCAGCAGCCAATGGACAGCCTACGAGCAGTACTTC	CASSQWTAYEQYF
TRBV28	few	TRBJ1-1	NA	TGTGCCAGCAGTTCCACGGGGAGGGGTTGGACTGAAGCTTTCTTT	CASSSTGRGWTEAFF
TRBV6-2/TRBV6-3	NA	TRBJ1-1	TRBD1	TGTGCCAGCAGCCTGACAGGGGGTAGGACTGAAGCTTTCTTT	CASSLTGGRTEAFF
TRBV29-1	NA	TRBJ2-2	NA	TGCAGCGTTGAAGTTAGAAGGGGATCGTTCGGGGAGCTGTTTTTT	CSVEVRRGSFGELFF
TRBV27	NA	TRBJ2-3	TRBD2	TGTGCCAGCAGCCTAGCGGGAGTTGGCACAGATACGCAGTATTTT	CASSLAGVGTDTQYF
TRBV27	NA	TRBJ2-7	TRBD2	TGTGCCAGCAGTTCCCTAGCGGGACTTTCCTACGAGCAGTACTTC	CASSSLAGLSYEQYF
TRBV6-5	NA	TRBJ1-4	NA	TGTGCCAGCATCGCCGGATGGGGGGAGGGTGGGCTGTTTTTT	CASIAGWGEGGLFF
TRBV6-2/TRBV6-3	NA	TRBJ1-6	TRBD1	TGTGCCAGCAGTGTCGGAGGGGGCCTGAATAATTCACCCCTCCACTTT	CASSVGGGLNNSPLHF
TRBV19	NA	TRBJ2-4	NA	TGTGCCAGTACCCCCGACGGGGTCCCCCGAAACATTCAGTACTTC	CASTPDGVPRNIQYF
TRBV7-9	few	TRBJ2-1	TRBD2	TGTGCCAGCAGCCCCTATTTACTAGCGGGAGGGGTGAATGAGCAGTTCTTC	CASSPYLLAGGVNEQFF
TRBV28	NA	TRBJ1-3	NA	TGTGCCCATGGCAGGGCCAATGTGAACACCATATATTTT	CAHGRANVNTIYF
TRBV7-3	NA	TRBJ2-7	NA	TGTGCCAGCAGCTTATCCAGGACTTCTGGAGCTGAGATTTACGAGCAGTACTTC	CASSLSRTSGAEIYEQYF
TRBV12-3/TRBV12-4	NA	TRBJ2-7	NA	TGTGCCAGCAGTTTTGGGAGCTCGCATGAGCAGTACTTC	CASSFGSSHEQYF